The 15 T cell receptor beta chains listed next were all sequenced from one sample in a study of shared clonotypes between healthy human individuals. Produced via immunoSEQ multiplex PCR; TCRdb's table is partial and in-frame only. The repertoire includes a few million clones, more than 90% of them detected once, and roughly 0.13% sits in the top ten. Sequenced input: naive CD4+ T cells sorted from blood. The subset: CD45RA+ positively selected. These receptors all stem from a young man in good health.

The rearrangement uses TRBV6-5 and TRBJ2-5, with no clear D. The ends were cut back, 4 bases at V and 2 bases at J, with 14 bases in the middle. The germline CDR1 and CDR2 sequences are MNHEY and SVGAGI. CDR3 length equals 15 residues. Written as DNA, the CDR3 is TGTGCCAGCAGTTCCTTGGGCAGTCTACAAGAGACCCAGTACTTC. Translation: CASSSLGSLQETQYF.

This chain uses TRBV10-3 with TRBJ2-7; D is ambiguous. The CDR3 has 14 residues. From germline, CDR1 is ENHRY and CDR2 SYGVKD. V shed 2 bases and J shed 4 bases, with 12 bases lying between them. The CDR3 bases are TGTGCCATCAGTGAGATGGCAGCCACTTACGAGCAGTACTTC. This sequence encodes CAISEMAATYEQYF.

The chain has TRBV10-2 and TRBJ2-2; D is undetermined. Germline-derived CDR1 and CDR2 are WSHSY and SAAADI. Trimming removed 8 bases at V and 4 bases at J, with 11 bases between. The CDR3 runs 13 residues. The CDR3 loop reads CASGLVSTGELFF. The CDR3 DNA is TGCGCCAGCGGGCTAGTTAGCACCGGGGAGCTGTTTTTT.

The chain joins TRBV7-9 to TRBJ1-1, with a weak D call TRBD1 (5 bases). V lost 7 bases and J lost 4, with 13 bases in between. The CDR3 has 13 residues. The germline V gene has CDR1 SEHNR and CDR2 FQNEAQ (reference sequence). The CDR3 nucleotides are TGTGCCAGCACCCGGCAGCAGGGCACTGAAGCTTTCTTT. As protein: CASTRQQGTEAFF.

Turning to this clone: The same CDR3 is also encoded by other DNA sequences in this sample. The V and J genes are TRBV28 and TRBJ2-7; 8 bases match TRBD1. V shed 7 bases and J 1 base; nucleotides not matched to a gene: 3. CDR1 and CDR2 (germline): MDHEN, SYDVKM. The CDR3 is 13 residues long. The CDR3 here is CASTTGVSYEQYF. Here the CDR3 DNA reads TGTGCCAGCACGACAGGGGTGTCCTACGAGCAGTACTTC.

The chain is built from TRBV4-2 and TRBJ2-7, with D perhaps matching TRBD2 (6 bases). Germline V gives CDR1 LGHNA, CDR2 YNFKEQ. This CDR3 comprises 13 residues. V lost 1 base to trimming and J lost 4 bases, with 8 bases between them. Here the CDR3 reads CASSQVGRYEQYF. The CDR3, as DNA: TGTGCCAGCAGCCAAGTTGGGAGGTACGAGCAGTACTTC.

This chain joins TRBV10-3 and TRBJ2-1; D is unresolved. This CDR3 is 15 amino acids long. V shed 3 bases and J shed 4 bases, with 13 bases lying between them. The germline gives CDR1 ENHRY, CDR2 SYGVKD. The CDR3 loop is CAISDADRAYNEQFF. CDR3 coding DNA: TGTGCCATCAGTGATGCGGACCGGGCTTACAATGAGCAGTTCTTC.

A note on this clone: This same CDR3 is encoded by further DNA sequences in the sample. V gene TRBV2 combines with J gene TRBJ1-1, with a tentative D call TRBD1 (6 bases). The germline gives CDR1 SNHLY, CDR2 FYNNEI. The CDR3 has 13 residues. Trimming pared 5 bases from V and 2 bases from J, leaving 9 bases between. The CDR3, as DNA: TGTGCCAGCAGTTTACAGGGAAACACTGAAGCTTTCTTT. Translation gives CASSLQGNTEAFF.

The chain recombines TRBV7-2 with TRBJ2-3, with D possibly TRBD2 on 6 matching bases. The germline V and J ends were trimmed by 5 bases and 7 bases, with 16 bases remaining between them. The germline V gene has CDR1 SGHTA and CDR2 FQGNSA. This CDR3 comprises 14 residues. DNA for the CDR3: TGTGCCAGCAGCCCTGGGACTGGTTCAAATACGCAGTATTTT. Its translation: CASSPGTGSNTQYF.

This clone was found once. The chain carries TRBV7-6 and TRBJ1-1; 7 bases fit TRBD1. The ends lost 2 bases at V and 4 bases at J; junction bases unmatched: 4. The CDR3 runs 14 residues. Looked up from germline, CDR1 is SGHVS and CDR2 is FNYEAQ. CDR3 DNA: TGTGCCAGCAGCTTACAGGGGGGCGTCACTGAAGCTTTCTTT. Its translation is CASSLQGGVTEAFF.

This chain links TRBV5-5 with TRBJ1-6; tentative D call: TRBD1 (5 bases). The CDR3 is made up of 17 amino acids. Germline CDR1 reads SGHKS; CDR2 reads YYEKEE (reference sequence). Trimming shortened V by 0 bases and J by 1 base, and 11 bases separated the two germline ends. CDR3 region: CASSLEAGVSYNSPLHF. The CDR3 coding sequence is TGTGCCAGCAGCTTGGAGGCGGGGGTGTCCTATAATTCACCCCTCCACTTT. Supplemented by reference TRBV5-5 and TRBJ1-6, the full variable domain reads DAGVTQSPTHLIKTRGQQVTLRCSPISGHKSVSWYQQVLGQGPQFIFQYYEKEERGRGNFPDRFSARQFPNYSSELNVNALLLGDSALYLCASSLEAGVSYNSPLHFGNGTRLTVT.

About this clone itself: In the same sample, other DNA sequences code for this CDR3. V is TRBV19 and J is TRBJ2-7, with 8 bases that match TRBD1. This CDR3 comprises 15 residues. CDR1 and CDR2 (germline): LNHDA, SQIVND (reference sequence). V lost 5 bases and J lost 0; bases outside the gene matches: 6. The CDR3 sequence is CASSVRDRSSYEQYF. CDR3 coding DNA: TGTGCCAGTAGTGTCCGGGACAGGAGCTCCTACGAGCAGTACTTC.

The V gene is TRBV28, the J gene TRBJ1-5, with 12 bases lining up with TRBD1. CDR1 and CDR2 (germline): MDHEN, SYDVKM. With 11 bases clipped from V and 6 bases from J, the junction kept 5 bases outside the gene matches. This CDR3 spans 13 amino acids. The CDR3 bases are TGTGCCTCCGGGACAGGGGGCGGTCAGCCCCAGCATTTT. Residues: CASGTGGGQPQHF.

The rearrangement links TRBV28 to TRBJ1-6; 7 bases fit TRBD1. The CDR3 loop spans 13 amino acids. J lost 9 bases, V lost 7 bases, and 6 bases had no gene match. Germline assignment: CDR1 MDHEN and CDR2 SYDVKM. Here the CDR3 reads CASIQGPSSPLHF. DNA of the CDR3: TGTGCCAGCATACAGGGGCCGAGTTCACCCCTCCACTTT.

This sequence joins TRBV6-5 and TRBJ2-1; 12 bases line up with TRBD2. Germline V lookup: CDR1 MNHEY, CDR2 SVGAGI. This CDR3 is 15 amino acids long. The J segment lost 6 bases and the V segment lost 5 bases, leaving 5 bases of the junction unmatched. The DNA of the CDR3 is TGTGCCAGCAGTAGGGGGACTAGCGGGCCCAATGAGCAGTTCTTC. This encodes CASSRGTSGPNEQFF.